This paragraph reports one T cell receptor (beta chain). Its antigen has not been determined. No qualities accompany the bases; no much larger clone lies one base away. These data are taken from a study of T cell responses to AZD1222 COVID-19 vaccine (dated by TCRdb to the early 2020s). In the study overall: TCR sequencing was performed for 230 to 250 trial participants, of whom around 200 were given two doses of AZD1222 and around 25 were given two doses of MenACWY control vaccine. Enrollment into the trials was organized by age into subgroups of 18-55, 56-69 and 70-plus years, and those subgroups contained roughly 150, 30 and 60 TCR-sequenced participants, respectively.

The CDR3 regions of human TCRbeta chains were subjected to immunosequencing. Turning to the authors' computational methods: TCRs in the repertoires were compared against a reference library of SARS-CoV-2-specific TCRs that had been generated with the MIRA antigen-specificity platform. Breadth meant the fraction of unique TCRs that were SARS-CoV-2-associated, whereas depth meant the fraction of total T cells that were SARS-CoV-2-associated. Using the MIRA data, every spike-specific TCR was mapped to the spike region that the TCR reacted to and assigned to either a CD4 or a CD8 class. Log10-transformed breadth and depth values were compared by one-way ANOVA with Sidak's multiple comparisons tests. As stored in TCRdb, this immuneACCESS dataset retains in-frame rearrangements with V and J assigned. A fraction of the clones does not appear; measured against another copy, unresolved V genes explain less than half of the discrepancy, and the remainder lacks a known reason. V and J calls and clone size follow that table, whereas D and trimming were derived from the DNA. The sample records 150,000 to 200,000 clones, about nine tenths of which are singletons. Of the sample, roughly 4% is held by the ten largest clones.

The CDR3, from cysteine to phenylalanine, totals 14 residues. Of all the DNA, just the CDR3 is kept, 42 bases in frame from base 1. V is reduced by 4 bases and J by 2 bases, leaving a spacing of 9 bases between them. The germline V gene yields MDHEN for CDR1 and SYDVKM for CDR2. The meaning of the sample's time point label: about 28 days (+/-7) after the second vaccine dose. Read against the paper, the sample's treatment or condition label means: meningococcal conjugate vaccine given as trial control. Vaccinee samples came from UK trials COV001 and COV002, including a single-blind randomized controlled phase 2/3 trial of AZD1222 (ChAdOx1 nCoV-19) in healthy adults. Trial participant PBMC samples were collected at day 0 and day 28 after the second dose for TCRbeta chain sequencing. Broad study findings and their caveats: A significant rise in spike-specific TCR breadth and depth was observed after two AZD1222 doses relative to day 0 and relative to MenACWY recipients. In the small 56-69-year group, the increase in depth fell short of significance, most likely because of low power. Conclusions about previously exposed vaccinees are limited, since just five or six AZD1222 recipients were seropositive for SARS-CoV-2 at baseline. Participants were mostly white British and included more females than males, and it was suggested by the authors that clonal diversity may have been underestimated. Vaccine-associated CD4 TCRs spanned the whole spike protein, with dominant responses in regions 160-218 and 743-854. Because no day 14 peak-response samples were available, the repertoires could be characterized only after the peak T cell response. Reportedly, almost half of the unique spike-specific TCRs recognized epitopes lying outside the regions that are mutated in the B.1.351 and B.1.1.7 variants.

The specimen was peripheral blood, collected 28 days after the second dose of the MenACWY control vaccine. The chain uses TRBV28 and TRBJ1-3; the D gene is not confidently resolved. The sequence was obtained from an adult who received the MenACWY meningococcal vaccine as a control. The CDR3 corresponds to CASSSPQPGNTIYF. The DNA sequence reads TGTGCCAGCAGTTCCCCCCAGCCTGGAAACACCATATATTTT.